This paragraph covers one TCR beta chain sequence. Followed over time, Seattle patients had been enrolled while infection was active. V shed 6 bases and J 2 bases; nucleotides not matched to a gene: 7. The CDR3 contains 15 residues. Germline V gives CDR1 MDHEN, CDR2 SYDVKM. These data come from a study of blood T cell repertoires in COVID-19. Study context: T cells, B-cell-depleted T cells, or PBMCs supplied cDNA or gDNA.

Authors' data handling: How many nucleated cells were present was estimated from reference gene primer amplification. TCRdb's copy holds only in-frame clones and misses some; the assay was immunoSEQ multiplex PCR. V and J calls plus clone size are reproduced from that table; the DNA served to infer D and trimming. This sample has roughly 300,000 clones; 75% to 95% occur once, and the top ten carry 6% to 7%. The sequenced sample consisted of peripheral blood. The receptor's source is a young woman with COVID-19, enrolled during active disease. The chain employs TRBV28 and TRBJ1-5; TRBD1 aligns across 7 bases. This chain's CDR3 is CASRLTGAGNQPQHF. As DNA, the CDR3 is TGTGCCAGCAGGTTAACAGGGGCTGGCAATCAGCCCCAGCATTTT.